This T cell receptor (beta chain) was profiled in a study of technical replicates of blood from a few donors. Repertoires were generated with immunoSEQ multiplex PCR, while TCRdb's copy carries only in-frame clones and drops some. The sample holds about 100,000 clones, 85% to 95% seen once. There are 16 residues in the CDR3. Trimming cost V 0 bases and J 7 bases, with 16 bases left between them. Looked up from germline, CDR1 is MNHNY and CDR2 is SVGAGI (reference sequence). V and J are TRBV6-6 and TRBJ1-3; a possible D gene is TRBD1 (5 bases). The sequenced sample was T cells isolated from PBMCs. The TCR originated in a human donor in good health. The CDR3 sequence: CASSYSKTDVGNTIYF. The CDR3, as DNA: TGTGCCAGCAGTTACTCGAAGACAGACGTCGGGAACACCATATATTTT.